These 21 T cell receptor beta chains originate from one sample sequenced in a study of blood T cell repertoires in COVID-19 (TCRdb year 2020). The method was the immunoSEQ multiplex PCR assay. In TCRdb, the immuneACCESS table is reduced to in-frame sequences with V and J assigned. These tables do not hold every clone; where another copy was compared, an unresolved V gene accounts for under half, and the others remain unexplained. The sample data list approximately 300,000 clones, and roughly four fifths of these were observed just once. The ten largest clones capture 15% to 17% of the sample. The sequenced sample was peripheral blood. The origin of the receptors is a person between 65 and 79 years old with COVID-19, enrolled during active disease.

This chain joins TRBV7-6 and TRBJ2-7, with TRBD2 as a possible D gene (5 bases). This CDR3 spans 13 amino acids. Germline V lookup: CDR1 SGHVS, CDR2 FNYEAQ. The V gene lost 5 bases and the J gene lost 2 bases, with 10 bases spanning the gap. The DNA of the CDR3 is TGTGCCAGCAGCCAGGCGGGCCCCTACGAGCAGTACTTC. Its translation: CASSQAGPYEQYF.

V gene TRBV10-3 combines with J gene TRBJ2-1, with D possibly TRBD1 on 6 matching bases. The CDR3 covers 13 residues. The germline gives CDR1 ENHRY, CDR2 SYGVKD. The ends were cut back, 10 bases at V and 6 bases at J, with 16 bases in the middle. The CDR3 region is CATRLGQPNEQFF. In DNA form, the CDR3 reads TGTGCCACCCGCCTAGGACAGCCCAATGAGCAGTTCTTC.

The V call is TRBV7-2, the J call TRBJ1-6; D gene uncertain. The germline V gene encodes CDR1 SGHTA and CDR2 FQGNSA. Trimming removed 6 bases from V and 11 bases from J, with 11 bases in between. The CDR3 covers 12 residues. Here the CDR3 reads CASSLASTPLHF. In DNA, the CDR3 is TGTGCCAGCAGTCTAGCTTCGACACCCCTCCACTTT.

The V gene is TRBV5-1, the J gene TRBJ2-1, with a possible D match to TRBD2 (6 bases). The germline V gene has CDR1 SGHRS and CDR2 YFSETQ. V was clipped by 1 base and J by 5 bases, with 13 bases between them. The CDR3 loop spans 15 amino acids. The CDR3 is CASSLRGADNNEQFF. CDR3 DNA sequence: TGCGCCAGCAGCTTGCGCGGGGCGGATAACAATGAGCAGTTCTTC.

Details on this clone: The sample holds other DNA sequences that translate to the same CDR3. The chain links TRBV5-1 to TRBJ2-7, with 7 nucleotides matching TRBD2. CDR3 size: 14 residues. With 3 bases clipped from V and 1 base from J, the junction kept 4 bases outside the gene matches. The V gene's germline CDR1 is SGHRS and CDR2 YFSETQ. CDR3 loop: CASSSLAASYEQYF. DNA for the CDR3: TGCGCCAGCAGCTCTCTAGCGGCTTCCTACGAGCAGTACTTC.

This clone has a single count. The chain links TRBV5-5 to TRBJ1-6; no clear D gene. Per the germline V gene, CDR1 is SGHKS and CDR2 is YYEKEE (reference sequence). Trimming stripped 3 bases from V and 7 bases from J, with 14 bases between. The CDR3 is 15 residues long. DNA for the CDR3: TGTGCCAGCAGCTCAACCGGGAACCCAAATTCACCCCTCCACTTT. It yields the protein CASSSTGNPNSPLHF.

The chain links TRBV5-1 to TRBJ2-7; D gene uncertain. Germline loops: CDR1 SGHRS, CDR2 YFSETQ. V was shortened by 4 bases and J by 3 bases, with 5 bases between the two germline ends. The CDR3 is 11 amino acids. The CDR3 region has the DNA TGCGCCAGCAGCCTCGGCTACGAGCAGTACTTC. Encoded protein: CASSLGYEQYF. The full variable domain, in which reference TRBV5-1 and TRBJ2-7 provide the parts outside the CDR3, is KAGVTQTPRYLIKTRGQQVTLSCSPISGHRSVSWYQQTPGQGLQFLFEYFSETQRNKGNFPGRFSGRQFSNSRSEMNVSTLELGDSALYLCASSLGYEQYFGPGTRLTVT.

The chain carries TRBV5-4 and TRBJ2-7, with 7 bases lining up with TRBD2. The germline CDR1 and CDR2 sequences are SGHNT and YYREEE (reference sequence). The CDR3 extends over 14 amino acids. V trimming: 4 bases; J trimming: 7 bases; junction bases outside the gene matches: 11. CDR3 amino acids: CASSTSGKAWEQYF. CDR3 DNA sequence: TGTGCCAGCAGCACAAGCGGGAAAGCTTGGGAGCAGTACTTC.

The chain has TRBV29-1 and TRBJ1-1; 7 bases are a match to TRBD1. V lost 6 bases to trimming and J lost 0 bases; unmatched junction nucleotides: 7. The germline gives CDR1 SQVTM, CDR2 ANQGSEA. This CDR3 is 14 amino acids long. The CDR3 loop reads CSVPGQTMNTEAFF. For the CDR3, the DNA is TGCAGCGTCCCGGGACAGACAATGAACACTGAAGCTTTCTTT.

This clone was seen a few times. J is TRBJ2-5 and V is TRBV5-4; 8 bases match TRBD2. CDR3 length: 16 residues. V was pared by 0 bases and J by 0 bases, with 4 bases of the junction left unmatched. The V gene's germline CDR1 is SGHNT and CDR2 YYREEE (reference sequence). CDR3 in amino acids: CASSLEATSDQETQYF. The CDR3 DNA follows: TGTGCCAGCAGCTTGGAAGCGACTAGCGACCAAGAGACCCAGTACTTC.

The chain combines TRBV4-3 with TRBJ2-5; 11 positions agree with TRBD2. This CDR3 region has 14 residues. The V and J ends lost 2 bases and 8 bases, in that order; junction bases with no gene match: 4. Germline V gene data show CDR1 as LGHNA and CDR2 as YSLEER. The CDR3 loop is CASSQIAGGETQYF. The CDR3 DNA is TGCGCCAGCAGCCAAATAGCGGGAGGGGAAACCCAGTACTTC.

The J gene is TRBJ1-4, the V gene TRBV29-1; D is possibly TRBD1 (5 bases). V was pared by 6 bases and J by 4 bases, with 12 bases between. Germline V gene lookup returns CDR1 SQVTM and CDR2 ANQGSEA. The CDR3 is made up of 13 amino acids. DNA for the CDR3: TGCAGCGTCGGGTCGACAGATAATGAAAAACTGTTTTTT. Protein product: CSVGSTDNEKLFF.

CDR3 region: CASSETSGRSNYEQYF. The DNA of the CDR3 is TGTGCCAGCTCCGAGACTAGCGGGAGATCAAACTACGAGCAGTACTTC. The rearrangement links TRBV18 to TRBJ2-7, with 12 positions matching TRBD2. The CDR3 covers 16 residues. V lost 6 bases, J lost 3 bases, and 9 bases stayed unmatched. From germline, CDR1 is KGHSH and CDR2 LQKENI.

The chain joins TRBV4-1 to TRBJ2-7, with D maybe TRBD1 (6 bases). Germline V gene sequence: CDR1 MGHRA, CDR2 YSYEKL. V gave up 1 base and J gave up 4 bases, with 11 bases separating them. There are 14 residues in the CDR3. CDR3 nucleotides: TGCGCCAGCAGCCAAGTGGGCAGGGGATACGAGCAGTACTTC. Protein: CASSQVGRGYEQYF.

CDR3 sequence reads: CASSLGLASPDTQYF. The CDR3 DNA reads TGTGCCAGCAGCTTGGGTTTAGCGTCCCCAGATACGCAGTATTTT. J is TRBJ2-3 and V is TRBV11-3; D may be TRBD2 (5 bases). V lost 3 bases, J lost 4 bases, and 14 bases lay in between. The CDR3 totals 15 residues. The germline CDR1 and CDR2 sequences are SGHNT and YENEEA.

The rearrangement uses TRBV24-1 and TRBJ1-5; D gene uncertain. The CDR3 totals 10 residues. From germline, CDR1 is KGHDR and CDR2 SFDVKD. V shed 9 bases and J shed 5 bases, with 4 bases lying between them. The CDR3 DNA sequence: TGTGCCACCGGCCATCAGCCCCAGCATTTT. Its protein product is CATGHQPQHF.

The V and J genes are TRBV9 and TRBJ2-1, with 9 positions matching TRBD2. The V and J ends lost 4 bases and 5 bases, in that order; junction bases with no gene match: 7. This CDR3 contains 15 residues. The germline V gene has CDR1 SGDLS and CDR2 YYNGEE. In nucleotides, the CDR3 is TGTGCCAGCAGCCCGTTAGCGGGAGTCAACAATGAGCAGTTCTTC. Translation: CASSPLAGVNNEQFF.

This chain uses TRBV7-8 with TRBJ2-1; D might be TRBD1 (6 bases). The germline V gene encodes CDR1 SGHVS and CDR2 FQNEAQ. Trimming pared 5 bases from V and 5 bases from J, leaving 28 bases between. CDR3 length equals 19 residues. CDR3 in amino acids: CASSILFSVWTANNNEQFF. CDR3 coding DNA: TGTGCCAGCAGCATCTTATTCTCGGTTTGGACAGCGAATAACAATGAGCAGTTCTTC.

The rearrangement joins TRBV7-3 to TRBJ2-7, with 9 nucleotides matching TRBD1. This CDR3 is 17 amino acids long. V lost 5 bases to trimming and J lost 3 bases; unmatched junction nucleotides: 14. Germline V CDR1 and CDR2: SGHTA, FQGTGA. The CDR3 DNA is TGTGCCAGCAGCAAGCCTCACCCGGACAGGGGCATCTACGAGCAGTACTTC. Protein sequence: CASSKPHPDRGIYEQYF.

This rearrangement joins TRBV9 to TRBJ2-3; 7 bases are a match to TRBD2. Germline CDR1 SGDLS, CDR2 YYNGEE. V was pared by 3 bases and J by 1 base, with 14 bases of the junction left unmatched. The CDR3 is 18 residues long. CDR3 region: CASSAISSTGGGTDTQYF. Here the CDR3 DNA reads TGTGCCAGCAGCGCCATATCTTCGACGGGAGGTGGCACAGATACGCAGTATTTT.

The chain links TRBV7-3 to TRBJ2-7, with 8 positions matching TRBD1. The trim removed 2 bases at V and 7 bases at J, leaving 4 bases unmatched. Per germline, CDR1 SGHTA and CDR2 FQGTGA. This CDR3 is 13 amino acids long. CDR3: CASSLLTGGEQYF. Written as DNA, the CDR3 is TGTGCCAGCAGCTTACTTACAGGGGGAGAGCAGTACTTC.